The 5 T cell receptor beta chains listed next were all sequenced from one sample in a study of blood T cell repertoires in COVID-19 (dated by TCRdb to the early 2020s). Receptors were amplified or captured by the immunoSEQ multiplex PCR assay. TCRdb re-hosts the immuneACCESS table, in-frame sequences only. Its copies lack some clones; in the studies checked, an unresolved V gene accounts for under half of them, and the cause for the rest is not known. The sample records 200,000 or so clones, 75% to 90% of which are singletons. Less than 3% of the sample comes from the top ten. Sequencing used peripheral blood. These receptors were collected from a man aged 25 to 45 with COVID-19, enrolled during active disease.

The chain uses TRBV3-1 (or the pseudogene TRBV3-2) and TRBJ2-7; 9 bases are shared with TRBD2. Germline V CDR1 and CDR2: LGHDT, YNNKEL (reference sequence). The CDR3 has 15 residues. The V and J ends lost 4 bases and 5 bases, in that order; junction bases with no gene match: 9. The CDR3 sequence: CASSPTASGTDEQYF. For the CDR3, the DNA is TGTGCCAGCAGCCCGACCGCTAGCGGGACGGACGAGCAGTACTTC.

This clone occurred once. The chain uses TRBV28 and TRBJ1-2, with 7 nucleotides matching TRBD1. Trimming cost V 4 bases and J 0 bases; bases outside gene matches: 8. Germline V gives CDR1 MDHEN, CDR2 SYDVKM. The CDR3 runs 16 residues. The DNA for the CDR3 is TGTGCCAGCAGTTCAGGGGGTTATGCTCCTAACTATGGCTACACCTTC. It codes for CASSSGGYAPNYGYTF.

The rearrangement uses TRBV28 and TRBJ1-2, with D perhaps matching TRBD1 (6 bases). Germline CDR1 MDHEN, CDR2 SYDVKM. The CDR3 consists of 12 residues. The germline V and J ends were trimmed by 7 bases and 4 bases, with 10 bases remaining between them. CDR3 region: CASNRVGYGYTF. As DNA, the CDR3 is TGTGCCAGCAACAGGGTTGGCTATGGCTACACCTTC.

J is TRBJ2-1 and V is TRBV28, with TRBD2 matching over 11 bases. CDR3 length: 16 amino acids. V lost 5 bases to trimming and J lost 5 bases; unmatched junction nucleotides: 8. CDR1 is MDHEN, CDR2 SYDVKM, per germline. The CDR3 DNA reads TGTGCCAGCAGTCCGGCTAGCGGGAGGCCGCACAATGAGCAGTTCTTC. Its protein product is CASSPASGRPHNEQFF. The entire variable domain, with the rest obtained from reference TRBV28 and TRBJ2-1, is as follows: DVKVTQSSRYLVKRTGEKVFLECVQDMDHENMFWYRQDPGLGLRLIYFSYDVKMKEKGDIPEGYSVSREKKERFSLILESASTNQTSMYLCASSPASGRPHNEQFFGPGTRLTVL.

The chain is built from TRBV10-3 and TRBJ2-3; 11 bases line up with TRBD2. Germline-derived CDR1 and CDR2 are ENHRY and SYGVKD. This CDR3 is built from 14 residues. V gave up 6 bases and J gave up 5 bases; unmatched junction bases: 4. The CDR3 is CAIRRGLAGDTQYF. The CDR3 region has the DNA TGTGCCATCAGGCGTGGACTAGCGGGAGATACGCAGTATTTT.